Presented here are 13 T cell receptor beta chains from one specimen sequenced in a study of blood T cell repertoires in COVID-19. Only in-frame clones appear in the TCRdb table, and some are missing; sequencing was by immunoSEQ multiplex PCR. The sample comprises some 140,000 clones, approximately 85% of which are singletons, and 0.6% to 0.65% rests with the top ten. Sequencing was performed on peripheral blood. The receptors derive from a man aged 55-75 years with COVID-19, enrolled during active disease.

The J gene is TRBJ1-2, the V gene TRBV28; weak D call: TRBD1 (6 bases). Germline V CDR1 and CDR2: MDHEN, SYDVKM. The germline V and J ends were trimmed by 6 bases and 5 bases, with 16 bases remaining between them. The CDR3 contains 14 residues. The chain's CDR3 is CASSNRQEGYGYTF. The CDR3 DNA reads TGTGCCAGCAGCAACAGACAGGAAGGGTATGGCTACACCTTC.

This clone was counted a few times. The genes are TRBV15 and TRBJ2-1, with 8 positions matching TRBD1. This CDR3 is built from 17 residues. Germline V gene sequence: CDR1 LNHNV, CDR2 YYDKDF (reference sequence). V lost 0 bases, J lost 8 bases, and 12 bases stayed unmatched. The CDR3 loop is CATSRDRLQGVEDEQFF. In nucleotides, the CDR3 is TGTGCCACCAGCAGAGATCGCCTACAGGGGGTTGAAGATGAGCAGTTCTTC.

This clone is a singleton in its sample. CDR3 amino acids: CASSQSGRAGSPYGYTF. The CDR3 DNA sequence: TGCGCCAGCAGTCAATCGGGGAGGGCAGGGAGTCCCTATGGCTACACCTTC. V is TRBV23-1 and J is TRBJ1-2; a possible D gene is TRBD1 (5 bases). TRBV23-1 is identified as an open reading frame with a role that is uncertain. V shed 0 bases and J shed 4 bases, with 18 bases lying between them. The CDR3 sequence is 17 residues long.

V is TRBV19 and J is TRBJ1-4; D unclear. The CDR3 totals 15 residues. Germline V gene data show CDR1 as LNHDA and CDR2 as SQIVND (reference sequence). Trimming pared 7 bases from V and 7 bases from J, leaving 19 bases between. The CDR3 coding sequence is TGTGCCAGTATGAAGCCCGGTGTGGGAGGTGAAAAACTGTTTTTT. It codes for CASMKPGVGGEKLFF.

The chain carries TRBV19 and TRBJ2-3; TRBD1 aligns across 8 bases. The ends lost 6 bases at V and 2 bases at J; junction bases unmatched: 10. This CDR3 is 16 amino acids long. The germline CDR1 and CDR2 sequences are LNHDA and SQIVND (reference sequence). CDR3 amino acids: CASSDRTGSPTDTQYF. The CDR3 nucleotides are TGTGCCAGTAGCGACAGGACAGGGTCCCCCACAGATACGCAGTATTTT.

The rearrangement links TRBV19 to TRBJ1-3; a possible D gene is TRBD1 (6 bases). V was pared by 4 bases and J by 4 bases, with 8 bases between. Germline V gene lookup returns CDR1 LNHDA and CDR2 SQIVND (reference sequence). The CDR3 runs 13 residues. CDR3 nucleotides: TGTGCCAGTAGTAGGGGGCAAGGAAACACCATATATTTT. It yields the protein CASSRGQGNTIYF.

The chain combines TRBV18 with TRBJ2-1, with 8 bases fitting TRBD2. The germline gives CDR1 KGHSH, CDR2 LQKENI. This CDR3 region has 16 residues. J was trimmed by 4 bases and V by 3 bases; bases with no gene match: 8. CDR3 residues: CASSPLGSGSYNEQFF. CDR3 DNA: TGTGCCAGCTCACCCCTCGGAAGCGGGAGTTACAATGAGCAGTTCTTC.

The chain employs TRBV5-6 and TRBJ1-1; D is undetermined. Per the germline V gene, CDR1 is SGHDT and CDR2 is YYEEEE. Trimming shortened V by 0 bases and J by 4 bases, and 7 bases separated the two germline ends. The CDR3 spans 13 residues. CDR3: CASSLAGFTEAFF. The CDR3 coding sequence is TGTGCCAGCAGCTTGGCCGGGTTCACTGAAGCTTTCTTT.

V and J are TRBV6-2 or TRBV6-3 and TRBJ1-6, with D hard to call. The V end was cut by 2 bases, the J end by 6 bases, with 14 bases between. Germline V lookup: CDR1 MNHEY, CDR2 SVGEGT. The CDR3 runs to 16 residues. The CDR3 sequence is CASSYRFGRLNSPLHF. CDR3 nucleotides: TGTGCCAGCAGTTACAGGTTCGGCAGACTTAATTCACCCCTCCACTTT.

The chain is built from TRBV18 and TRBJ2-5; 8 bases are a match to TRBD1. Germline values: CDR1 KGHSH, CDR2 LQKENI. V dropped 5 bases and J dropped 4; count of bases not matched to a gene: 3. CDR3 size: 13 residues. For the CDR3, the DNA is TGTGCCAGCTCAGGTGGACAGGGAGAGACCCAGTACTTC. It codes for CASSGGQGETQYF.

V usage is TRBV27 and J usage is TRBJ1-5, with D perhaps TRBD1 (5 bases). The V end lost 6 bases, the J end lost 2 bases, and 14 bases lay between the germline ends. Germline assignment: CDR1 MNHEY and CDR2 SMNVEV (reference sequence). The CDR3 loop spans 15 amino acids. This CDR3 reads CASSPGLKGNQPQHF. The CDR3 nucleotides read TGTGCCAGCAGCCCGGGACTCAAGGGCAATCAGCCCCAGCATTTT.

The CDR3 loop is CASSQDRQPNTEAFF. Here the CDR3 DNA reads TGTGCCAGCTCACAGGACAGACAACCGAACACTGAAGCTTTCTTT. V is TRBV18 and J is TRBJ1-1, with D possibly TRBD1 on 6 matching bases. This CDR3 spans 15 amino acids. V lost 4 bases, J lost 1 base, and 13 bases lay in between. Germline CDR1 and CDR2: KGHSH and LQKENI.

V and J are TRBV28 and TRBJ1-6, with D possibly being TRBD1 (6 bases). This CDR3 spans 13 amino acids. Germline assignment: CDR1 MDHEN and CDR2 SYDVKM. Trimming took off 5 bases at V and 11 bases at J, with 13 bases between the two ends. Here the CDR3 DNA reads TGTGCCAGCAGTCCTGACAGGATGGCACCCCTCCACTTT. Residues: CASSPDRMAPLHF.